Listed here is a single TCR beta chain. The antigen remains undetermined. This entry belongs to a study of OX40 agonist ivuxolimab in advanced cancers. Study information: Patients undergoing dose escalation presented with hepatocellular carcinoma, melanoma, renal cell or head and neck cancer. Partial responses were achieved by three patients, one with hepatocellular carcinoma and two with cutaneous melanoma. From 23 to 79 years was the age range, with a mean of around 60 years, and about 83% were male.

The method was immunoSEQ multiplex PCR; TCRdb's version includes in-frame clones alone and lacks a portion of them. This sample has about 110,000 clones, with 75% to 95% found just once. Study-wide findings and caveats: Some patients who did not respond also had low normalized T-cell clonal expansion.

Sequenced material: CD4+ or CD8+ T cells sorted from blood, taken in a trial of the OX40 agonist ivuxolimab. This clonotype was sampled from an adult with an advanced solid tumor such as melanoma, head and neck, liver or kidney cancer.

DNA for the CDR3: TGTGCCAGCAGTGTCGTACAGGAAGGGGAGCTGTTTTTT. This codes for CASSVVQEGELFF. J is TRBJ2-2 and V is TRBV2, with a possible D match to TRBD1 (5 bases). The CDR3 has 13 amino acids. Germline lookup yields CDR1 SNHLY and CDR2 FYNNEI. V lost 4 bases and J lost 8, with 11 bases in between.